This TCR beta chain was recorded in a study of blood T cells in healthy people across ages. Study-wide findings and caveats: Roughly linearly, TCR beta diversity per million T cells fell as age increased. Fewer expanded clones and more diversity marked long-lived versus aged donors.

Germline CDR1 SGHRS, CDR2 YFSETQ. Trimming removed 4 bases from V and 0 bases from J; junction bases left unmatched: 9. CDR3 size: 16 residues. Using a J-beta primer mix together with a sample-barcoded 5' primer, a second PCR was run for about 6 to 11 cycles. TCRdb used MiXCR to reprocess the 5' RACE reads, holding one entry per CDR3 protein. The sample lists fewer than 1,200,000 distinct CDR3 sequences; 20% to 25% were seen once. This clonotype was seen a handful of times. Its antigen remains unknown. Another study also made use of these data, one on T cells of mothers and their children. That study adds: Donors comprised three healthy Caucasian mothers plus their six children. Related pairs of mothers and children showed slightly higher, non-significant overlap versus unrelated pairs.

The specimen was blood. The receptor was derived from a girl aged 2-10 years in good health. The rearrangement uses TRBV5-1 and TRBJ2-7; 8 bases fit TRBD2. In DNA form, the CDR3 reads TGCGCCAGCAGCCCCGGGGGGGCAGGGAGCTCCTACGAGCAGTACTTC. Translation gives CASSPGGAGSSYEQYF. The whole variable domain, filled in from reference TRBV5-1 and TRBJ2-7, reads KAGVTQTPRYLIKTRGQQVTLSCSPISGHRSVSWYQQTPGQGLQFLFEYFSETQRNKGNFPGRFSGRQFSNSRSEMNVSTLELGDSALYLCASSPGGAGSSYEQYFGPGTRLTVT.